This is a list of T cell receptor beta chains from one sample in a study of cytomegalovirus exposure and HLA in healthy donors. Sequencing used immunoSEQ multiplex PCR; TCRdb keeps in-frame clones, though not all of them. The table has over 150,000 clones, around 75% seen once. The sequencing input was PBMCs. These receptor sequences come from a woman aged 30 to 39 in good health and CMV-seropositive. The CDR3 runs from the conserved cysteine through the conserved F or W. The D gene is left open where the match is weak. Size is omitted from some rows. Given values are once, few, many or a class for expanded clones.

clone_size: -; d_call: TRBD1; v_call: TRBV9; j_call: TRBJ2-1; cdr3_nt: TGTGCCAGCAGCGAACGGACAGGGTCGCGCAATGAGCAGTTCTTC; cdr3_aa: CASSERTGSRNEQFF
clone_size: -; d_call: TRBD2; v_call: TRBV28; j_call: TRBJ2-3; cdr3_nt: TGTGCCAGCGAACTAGCGGGAGAAGTACATACGCAGTATTTT; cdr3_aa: CASELAGEVHTQYF
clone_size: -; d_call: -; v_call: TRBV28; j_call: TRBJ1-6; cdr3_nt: TGTGCCAGCAGGATGGGGAGCTCCTATAATTCACCCCTCCACTTT; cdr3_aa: CASRMGSSYNSPLHF
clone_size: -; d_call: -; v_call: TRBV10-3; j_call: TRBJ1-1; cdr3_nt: TGTGCCATCAGATGGACAGCACTGGGTACTGAAGCTTTCTTT; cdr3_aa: CAIRWTALGTEAFF
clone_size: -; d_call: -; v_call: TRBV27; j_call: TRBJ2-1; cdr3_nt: TGTGCCAGCAGTTTGGGACTCCAGCAGTTCTTC; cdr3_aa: CASSLGLQQFF
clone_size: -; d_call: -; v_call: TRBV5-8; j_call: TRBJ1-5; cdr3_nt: TGTGCCAGCAGCCGGGGGGGGGCGCGCGCTCAGCCCCAGCATTTT; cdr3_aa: CASSRGGARAQPQHF
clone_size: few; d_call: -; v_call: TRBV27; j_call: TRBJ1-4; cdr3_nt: TGTGCCAGCAGTTCAGGACAGTGGCCGGGTGAAAAACTGTTTTTT; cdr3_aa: CASSSGQWPGEKLFF
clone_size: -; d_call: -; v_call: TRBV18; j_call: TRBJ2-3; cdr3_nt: TGTGCCAGCTCACCACCGGTAGCCCCCCATACGCAGTATTTT; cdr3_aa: CASSPPVAPHTQYF
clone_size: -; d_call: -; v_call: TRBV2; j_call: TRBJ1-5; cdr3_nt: TGTGCCAGCAGTGACCCCGCCTATAGCAATCAGCCCCAGCATTTT; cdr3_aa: CASSDPAYSNQPQHF
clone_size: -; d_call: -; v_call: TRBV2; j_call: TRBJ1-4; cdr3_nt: TGTGCCAGCAGTTCACGGGGGTACGGTGAAAAACTGTTTTTT; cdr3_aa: CASSSRGYGEKLFF
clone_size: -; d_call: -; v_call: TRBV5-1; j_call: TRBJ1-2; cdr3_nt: TGCGCCAGCAGCTTGAGGTCTTCGGGAACCAACTATGGCTACACCTTC; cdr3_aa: CASSLRSSGTNYGYTF
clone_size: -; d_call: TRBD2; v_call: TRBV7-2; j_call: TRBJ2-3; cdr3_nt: TGTGCCAGCAGCCGGAGAGGCGACCGAGCGGGATTGGTTTGGGTTACGCAGTATTTT; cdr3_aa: CASSRRGDRAGLVWVTQYF
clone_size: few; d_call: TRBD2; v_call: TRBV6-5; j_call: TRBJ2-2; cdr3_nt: TGTGCCAGCAGTTGGGGGGGGACCGGGGAGCTGTTTTTT; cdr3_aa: CASSWGGTGELFF
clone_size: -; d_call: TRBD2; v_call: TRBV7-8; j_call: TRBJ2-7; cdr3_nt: TGTGCCAGCAGCTTCGGGCGGGAGTTCGAGCAGTACTTC; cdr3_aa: CASSFGREFEQYF
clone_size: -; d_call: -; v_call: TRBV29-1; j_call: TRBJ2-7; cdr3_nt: TGCAGCGTTGAAGCAGGAAGCTACGAGCAGTACTTC; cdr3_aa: CSVEAGSYEQYF